This is a list of T cell receptor beta chains from one sample in a study of cytomegalovirus exposure and HLA in healthy donors. The data were produced by immunoSEQ multiplex PCR, yet TCRdb's version contains in-frame clones alone and is incomplete. The sample lists about 100,000 clones; about three quarters were seen once. The sequenced sample was PBMCs. Receptors were obtained from a man in his forties in good health and CMV-seropositive. Both conserved end residues are part of each CDR3. Not all rows give a size; the values are once, few, many and, for expanded clones, a class.

abundance,j_gene,v_gene,CDR3aa
few,TRBJ2-7,TRBV7-2,CASREPSGYEQYF
few,TRBJ2-4,TRBV21-1,CASRGTGGYIQYF
-,TRBJ1-2,TRBV5-4,CASSTGRDYGYTF
-,TRBJ2-7,TRBV10-3,CAVTSGPYEQYF
-,TRBJ2-2,TRBV7-9,CASSSSISGGINTGELFF
-,TRBJ2-3,TRBV4-1,CASSHLRGRDTDTQYF
-,TRBJ2-3,TRBV4-1,CASSLRTSGGADTQYF
-,TRBJ2-7,TRBV5-6,CASSWERSGEQYF
-,TRBJ2-3,TRBV29-1,CSADRGPTDTQYF
-,TRBJ2-1,TRBV9,CASSVLGGVSYNEQFF
-,TRBJ1-5,TRBV27,CASSSRSKGEPQHF
few,TRBJ2-5,TRBV28,CASRNRAGETQYF
-,TRBJ2-3,TRBV11-2,CASSLGTTDTQYF
-,TRBJ2-3,TRBV5-1,CASSLLRETADTQYF
-,TRBJ2-1,TRBV25-1,CASRGRLDNEQFF
-,TRBJ1-1,TRBV5-1,CASSLGGGENTEAFF
-,TRBJ2-1,TRBV9,CASSGTSGNNEQFF